What follows are 10 T cell receptor beta chains derived from one specimen sequenced in a study of T cells after posttransplantation cyclophosphamide. Data came from immunoSEQ multiplex PCR; TCRdb stores just in-frame clones and leaves some out. The repertoire has approximately 35,000 clones, none seen only once; the ten largest take about 1.2%. What was sequenced was PBMCs. Receptors originate from a girl under 18 in good health, CMV-negative, and a related stem cell transplant donor.

This clone was seen many times. The chain links TRBV6-5 to TRBJ2-2, with TRBD1 matching 7 bases. Trimming cost V 1 base and J 5 bases; bases outside gene matches: 4. The CDR3 extends over 15 amino acids. Germline V gives CDR1 MNHEY, CDR2 SVGAGI. CDR3 DNA sequence: TGTGCCAGCAGTTACTGGGGACAGAAAACCGGGGAGCTGTTTTTT. This sequence encodes CASSYWGQKTGELFF.

The CDR3 DNA is TGTGCCAGCAGTTCCACCGGGACAGAGAACTACGAGCAGTACTTC. Encoded protein: CASSSTGTENYEQYF. The chain links TRBV28 to TRBJ2-5; 7 nucleotides line up with TRBD1. The J call may be faulty, since TRBJ2-7 better matches the DNA end. The germline V gene encodes CDR1 MDHEN and CDR2 SYDVKM. CDR3 size: 15 residues.

A few counts support this clone. This chain joins TRBV5-4 and TRBJ2-1, with D unresolved. V shed 4 bases and J shed 2 bases, with 13 bases lying between them. This CDR3 region has 15 residues. CDR1 and CDR2 from the germline V gene are SGHNT and YYREEE (reference sequence). The CDR3 loop reads CASSPQVLAYNEQFF. The CDR3, as DNA: TGTGCCAGCAGCCCCCAGGTCCTTGCCTACAATGAGCAGTTCTTC.

At least ten counts were recorded for this clone. The rearrangement uses TRBV18 and TRBJ1-3; tentative D call: TRBD1 (6 bases). Germline CDR1 and CDR2: KGHSH and LQKENI. The CDR3 sequence is 14 residues long. Trimming pared 5 bases from V and 0 bases from J, leaving 8 bases between. Written as DNA, the CDR3 is TGTGCCAGCTCAAGACAGGTCTCTGGAAACACCATATATTTT. Translating it yields CASSRQVSGNTIYF.

There are many counts of this clone. The chain links TRBV10-1 to TRBJ2-7; weak D call: TRBD1 (5 bases). V gave up 0 bases and J gave up 5 bases, with 11 bases separating them. Germline V gene sequence: CDR1 WNHNN, CDR2 SYGVQD (reference sequence). The CDR3 extends over 14 amino acids. The CDR3 is CASSESGRAHEQYF. CDR3 sequence (DNA): TGCGCCAGCAGTGAGTCTGGCAGGGCCCACGAGCAGTACTTC.

This clone was seen repeatedly, ten times or more. One end of the junction varies from germline; a read error may be responsible. The V call is TRBV11-3, the J call TRBJ1-1, with 7 bases matching TRBD1. Germline CDR1 and CDR2: SGHNT and YENEEA. The CDR3 is made up of 14 amino acids. CDR3 nucleotides: TGTGCCAGCAGCCTAGACGTAGGGGGCGTTCGGGCTTTCTTT. It encodes CASSLDVGGVRAFF.

The chain has TRBV28 and TRBJ1-2; no reliable D call. The CDR3 loop spans 13 amino acids. Germline assignment: CDR1 MDHEN and CDR2 SYDVKM. V lost 1 base, J lost 4 bases, and 7 bases lay in between. The CDR3, as DNA: TGTGCCAGCAGTTTATTGGGCTTCTATGGCTACACCTTC. Translation: CASSLLGFYGYTF.

At least ten counts were recorded for this clone. This chain links TRBV7-6 with TRBJ2-7; D is unresolved. The CDR3 is 15 residues long. Germline V CDR1 and CDR2: SGHVS, FNYEAQ. V gave up 2 bases and J gave up 0 bases, with 11 bases separating them. The CDR3 region has the DNA TGTGCCAGCAGCTTATTACCAGGCTTCTCCTACGAGCAGTACTTC. It yields the protein CASSLLPGFSYEQYF.

This clone was recorded many times. The chain has TRBV30 and TRBJ1-2; D is uncertain. Germline V lookup: CDR1 GTSNPN, CDR2 SVGIG (reference sequence). Trimming cost V 4 bases and J 2 bases, with 11 bases left between them. The CDR3 extends over 13 amino acids. CDR3 amino acids: CAWMKAENYGYTF. The CDR3 coding sequence is TGTGCCTGGATGAAAGCGGAGAACTATGGCTACACCTTC.

This clone has ten or more counts. The chain's CDR3 is CASKRSLAANNEQFF. The CDR3, as DNA: TGTGCCAGCAAAAGAAGCCTAGCGGCAAACAATGAGCAGTTCTTC. V and J are TRBV6-5 and TRBJ2-1, with 7 bases aligning to TRBD2. This CDR3 has 15 residues. Per the germline V gene, CDR1 is MNHEY and CDR2 is SVGAGI. J was trimmed by 5 bases and V by 7 bases; bases with no gene match: 11.